This TCR beta chain was recorded in a study of control samples from healthy donors and cancer patients. This clone was observed a single time. CDR3 length: 14 amino acids. From germline, CDR1 is MDHEN and CDR2 SYDVKM. Trimming pared 6 bases from V and 2 bases from J, leaving 14 bases between. TCRdb's copy holds only in-frame clones and misses some; the assay was immunoSEQ multiplex PCR. This table holds 150,000 or so clones, around nine tenths found once. Sequencing used blood. This clonotype originated in a man between 18 and 35 years old in good health. This rearrangement joins TRBV28 to TRBJ2-7, with unresolved D. For the CDR3, the DNA is TGTGCCAGCAGGTTGCTTCCAGGAGCCTACGAGCAGTACTTC. Encoded protein: CASRLLPGAYEQYF.